This TCR beta chain emerged from a study of multiple sclerosis patients with progressive multifocal leukoencephalopathy. Study conclusions and caveats: PML-onset expanded TRB clones were detectable before and during natalizumab therapy. In most PML patients, TRB repertoires appeared less diverse by entropy.

Only in-frame clones appear in the TCRdb table, and some are missing; sequencing was by immunoSEQ multiplex PCR. The sample contains tens of thousands of clones, more than 80% of which appear only once. Time point defined: time of PML onset. Every listed patient previously received interferon beta; all PML patients were women. In regard to this clone: What it binds is not known.

This specimen was PBMCs, taken from a patient treated with natalizumab. The clonotype originates from a woman in her thirties with progressive multifocal leukoencephalopathy.

This CDR3 reads CASSSVQGNNQPQHF. The CDR3 nucleotides are TGTGCCAGCAGCTCCGTACAGGGAAACAATCAGCCCCAGCATTTT. The chain carries TRBV7-2 and TRBJ1-5, with D possibly being TRBD1 (6 bases). This CDR3 is 15 amino acids long. The germline gives CDR1 SGHTA, CDR2 FQGNSA. The ends were cut back, 4 bases at V and 3 bases at J, with 13 bases in the middle.